The 28 T cell receptor beta chains given below trace back to one sample, sequenced in a study of blood T cell repertoires in COVID-19. Repertoires were generated with immunoSEQ multiplex PCR, while TCRdb's copy carries only in-frame clones and drops some. This table holds a few hundred thousand clones, almost 85% found once. Sequencing was done on a sample of peripheral blood. The receptors derive from a human donor in a cohort sampled during active COVID-19.

The chain carries TRBV4-2 and TRBJ2-5; TRBD2 is a possible D gene (5 bases). Looked up from germline, CDR1 is LGHNA and CDR2 is YNFKEQ. The germline V and J ends were trimmed by 1 base and 0 bases, with 9 bases remaining between them. This CDR3 contains 15 residues. This chain's CDR3 is CASSQATGNQETQYF. As DNA, the CDR3 is TGTGCCAGCAGCCAAGCAACGGGAAACCAAGAGACCCAGTACTTC.

CDR3 residues: CASSLARDNEQFF. DNA for the CDR3: TGTGCCAGCAGCTTAGCCAGGGACAATGAGCAGTTCTTC. V and J are TRBV7-3 and TRBJ2-1; D is possibly TRBD1 (5 bases). CDR3 size: 13 residues. The ends were cut back, 2 bases at V and 5 bases at J, with 7 bases in the middle. CDR1 is SGHTA, CDR2 FQGTGA, per germline.

The chain has TRBV19 and TRBJ2-1, with 7 bases that match TRBD2. This CDR3 has 12 amino acids. Unmatched junction bases numbered 5, after V lost 4 bases and J lost 11 bases. CDR1 LNHDA and CDR2 SQIVND come from the germline V gene (reference sequence). This CDR3 is CASSTREGKQFF. DNA for the CDR3: TGTGCCAGTAGTACTAGGGAGGGGAAGCAGTTCTTC.

The V gene is TRBV7-2, the J gene TRBJ2-4; maybe TRBD1 (5 bases). Trimming took 1 base from V and 0 from J, leaving 10 bases between them. The CDR3 has 16 residues. In germline, CDR1 is SGHTA, CDR2 FQGNSA. CDR3 amino acids: CASSLVAGLAKNIQYF. CDR3 nucleotides: TGTGCCAGCAGCTTAGTAGCAGGGCTAGCCAAAAACATTCAGTACTTC.

The chain is built from TRBV4-2 and TRBJ1-1; D is perhaps TRBD1 (5 bases). V gave up 0 bases and J gave up 4 bases, with 12 bases separating them. This CDR3 spans 15 amino acids. CDR1 is LGHNA, CDR2 YNFKEQ, per germline. The CDR3: CASSQDPKGSTEAFF. The CDR3 nucleotides are TGTGCCAGCAGCCAAGATCCTAAGGGGTCCACTGAAGCTTTCTTT.

This clone has a handful of counts. In nucleotides, the CDR3 is TGTGCCAGCAGCTTCAACAGGGGGTCGGGAAACACCATATATTTT. It is translated as CASSFNRGSGNTIYF. The rearrangement links TRBV7-9 to TRBJ1-3; TRBD1 matches 8 bases. J was trimmed by 4 bases and V by 3 bases; bases with no gene match: 5. The V gene's germline CDR1 is SEHNR and CDR2 FQNEAQ (reference sequence). The CDR3 runs 15 residues.

The sample holds a few counts of this clone. This sequence joins TRBV18 and TRBJ1-5; D may be TRBD1 (6 bases). The germline CDR1 and CDR2 sequences are KGHSH and LQKENI. The CDR3 is 13 residues long. With 5 bases removed from V and 7 bases from J, the gap between germline ends came to 12 bases. CDR3 sequence (DNA): TGTGCCAGCTCAGAGGGAGGGGGGCAGCCCCAGCATTTT. It codes for CASSEGGGQPQHF.

The CDR3 DNA reads TGTGCCAGCTGTCCTGTGGGGGGTGATCAGCCCCAGCATTTT. It translates to CASCPVGGDQPQHF. V usage is TRBV27 and J usage is TRBJ1-5; TRBD1 is a possible D gene (5 bases). The germline V gene has CDR1 MNHEY and CDR2 SMNVEV (reference sequence). Trimming stripped 8 bases from V and 5 bases from J, with 16 bases between. The CDR3 loop spans 14 amino acids.

The chain links TRBV19 to TRBJ1-1; 8 bases match TRBD1. CDR1 and CDR2 (germline): LNHDA, SQIVND (reference sequence). The CDR3 has 13 residues. Trimming removed 7 bases from V and 7 bases from J; junction bases left unmatched: 8. CDR3 loop: CASTPGQGLEAFF. The CDR3 DNA sequence: TGTGCCAGTACCCCCGGACAGGGCCTTGAAGCTTTCTTT.

The chain joins TRBV5-1 to TRBJ2-7; TRBD1 matches at 10 bases. J lost 4 bases, V lost 6 bases, and 7 bases had no gene match. CDR1 and CDR2 from the germline V gene are SGHRS and YFSETQ. The CDR3 length is 14 residues. CDR3 nucleotides: TGCGCCAGCACCCCCGACAGGGGGCAATACGAGCAGTACTTC. Amino acids: CASTPDRGQYEQYF.

This clone turned up a few times. The chain uses TRBV2 and TRBJ2-2; maybe TRBD1 (5 bases). V was trimmed by 8 bases and J by 3 bases, leaving 13 bases between them. CDR1 and CDR2 from the germline V gene are SNHLY and FYNNEI. This CDR3 has 14 amino acids. Written as DNA, the CDR3 is TGTGCCAGCTCTGGGCAGGGCGACACCGGGGAGCTGTTTTTT. As protein: CASSGQGDTGELFF.

This chain's CDR3 is CASSEDSSGNTIYF. The CDR3, as DNA: TGCGCCAGCAGCGAGGACAGCTCTGGAAACACCATATATTTT. The chain uses TRBV10-1 and TRBJ1-3, with D maybe TRBD1 (6 bases). CDR3 length equals 14 residues. Trimming took off 6 bases at V and 0 bases at J, with 9 bases between the two ends. Germline assignment: CDR1 WNHNN and CDR2 SYGVQD (reference sequence).

Only one count was recorded for this clone. The chain combines TRBV7-9 with TRBJ1-5; no firm D call. CDR3 length: 13 amino acids. The germline CDR1 and CDR2 sequences are SEHNR and FQNEAQ (reference sequence). V lost 2 bases and J 4 bases, leaving 6 bases between the germline ends. The CDR3 coding sequence is TGTGCCAGCAGCTTATTCGGGAATCAGCCCCAGCATTTT. Residues: CASSLFGNQPQHF.

The chain combines TRBV15 with TRBJ2-1; D is ambiguous. The CDR3 spans 16 residues. Germline CDR1 is LNHNV and CDR2 is YYDKDF (reference sequence). The ends were cut back, 0 bases at V and 0 bases at J, with 9 bases in the middle. CDR3 protein: CATSREYRSSYNEQFF. Written as DNA, the CDR3 is TGTGCCACCAGCAGAGAATACCGGAGCTCCTACAATGAGCAGTTCTTC. The full variable domain, with the rest looked up from reference TRBV15 and TRBJ2-1, is DAMVIQNPRYQVTQFGKPVTLSCSQTLNHNVMYWYQQKSSQAPKLLFHYYDKDFNNEADTPDNFQSRRPNTSFCFLDIRSPGLGDTAMYLCATSREYRSSYNEQFFGPGTRLTVL.

This clone came up once. J is TRBJ2-3 and V is TRBV15, with 8 bases aligning to TRBD1. The CDR3 runs 14 residues. Germline CDR1 is LNHNV and CDR2 is YYDKDF (reference sequence). The V gene end was trimmed by 8 bases and the J gene end by 5 bases; junction bases not matched to a gene: 9. The chain's CDR3 is CATRPGGAGDTQYF. Here the CDR3 DNA reads TGTGCCACCCGGCCAGGGGGCGCGGGAGATACGCAGTATTTT.

V gene TRBV5-4 combines with J gene TRBJ1-2, with D possibly matching TRBD1 (5 bases). The CDR3 extends over 13 amino acids. Trimming took off 4 bases at V and 6 bases at J, with 13 bases between the two ends. Germline loops: CDR1 SGHNT, CDR2 YYREEE (reference sequence). The CDR3 reads CASSPRDWDGYTF. The DNA for the CDR3 is TGTGCCAGCAGCCCCCGGGACTGGGATGGCTACACCTTC.

The chain recombines TRBV5-6 with TRBJ1-5, with 8 bases matching TRBD1. The germline V gene encodes CDR1 SGHDT and CDR2 YYEEEE. CDR3 length: 16 residues. Trimming at V came to 3 bases and at J to 3 bases, leaving 8 bases not matched to a gene. The CDR3 sequence is CASSSRTGPINQPQHF. In nucleotides, the CDR3 is TGTGCCAGCAGCTCCCGGACAGGGCCCATCAATCAGCCCCAGCATTTT.

The CDR3 loop reads CSVFRQGAAGELFF. CDR3 nucleotides: TGCAGCGTTTTCAGGCAGGGGGCAGCCGGGGAGCTGTTTTTT. This rearrangement joins TRBV29-1 to TRBJ2-2; 8 bases map to TRBD1. J gave up 6 bases and V 5 bases, and 8 bases lay outside the gene matches. Germline CDR1 reads SQVTM; CDR2 reads ANQGSEA. The CDR3 has 14 amino acids.

The chain employs TRBV30 and TRBJ2-2; 9 bases align to TRBD2. The CDR3 loop spans 16 amino acids. Unmatched junction bases numbered 10, after V lost 3 bases and J lost 5 bases. Germline V gives CDR1 GTSNPN, CDR2 SVGIG (reference sequence). The DNA for the CDR3 is TGTGCCTGGAGGGGAGGGACTAGCCGCGGGACCGGGGAGCTGTTTTTT. It is translated as CAWRGGTSRGTGELFF.

V usage is TRBV23-1 and J usage is TRBJ1-1, with D possibly TRBD1 on 5 matching bases. TRBV23-1 is sorted into the ORF group, with uncertain function. V lost 7 bases and J lost 1, with 25 bases in between. The CDR3 extends over 18 amino acids. In DNA, the CDR3 is TGCGCCAGCACCGCAATGGGGGGGTATCAGGTTGGGAACACTGAAGCTTTCTTT. It encodes CASTAMGGYQVGNTEAFF.

This clone has a single count. This rearrangement joins TRBV5-6 to TRBJ1-5, with 9 bases that match TRBD1. CDR3 length: 18 amino acids. J was trimmed by 2 bases and V by 4 bases; bases with no gene match: 13. Germline CDR1 SGHDT, CDR2 YYEEEE. The CDR3 loop reads CASSSATQGALGNQPQHF. The CDR3 bases are TGTGCCAGCAGCAGCGCGACACAGGGGGCTCTGGGCAATCAGCCCCAGCATTTT.

V and J are TRBV24-1 and TRBJ2-2, with 10 bases identical to TRBD1. The germline gives CDR1 KGHDR, CDR2 SFDVKD. The V and J ends lost 7 bases and 10 bases, in that order; junction bases with no gene match: 8. The CDR3 totals 14 residues. The CDR3 region is CATSPGTGVLELFF. In DNA, the CDR3 is TGTGCCACCAGCCCCGGGACAGGGGTTCTGGAGCTGTTTTTT.

The V call is TRBV7-8, the J call TRBJ1-1; possible D gene TRBD1, 6 bases. The ends were cut back, 3 bases at V and 0 bases at J, with 11 bases in the middle. Germline V lookup: CDR1 SGHVS, CDR2 FQNEAQ. The CDR3 is made up of 15 amino acids. The CDR3 reads CASSLGTNMNTEAFF. CDR3 nucleotide sequence: TGTGCCAGCAGCTTGGGGACAAACATGAACACTGAAGCTTTCTTT.

The chain links TRBV5-1 to TRBJ2-2; 7 positions match TRBD2. The junction had 10 bases not matched to a gene; V was cut back by 0 bases and J by 5 bases. The CDR3 runs 17 residues. CDR1 is SGHRS and CDR2 is YFSETQ in the germline V gene. This CDR3 reads CASSLGSSGLRTGELFF. In DNA form, the CDR3 reads TGCGCCAGCAGCTTGGGATCTAGCGGCTTGAGGACCGGGGAGCTGTTTTTT.

The CDR3 DNA is TGCGCCAGCAGCTCCCGTGGAAGGACGGGACTCTATGGCTACACCTTC. This codes for CASSSRGRTGLYGYTF. This chain connects TRBV5-1 to TRBJ1-2, with a tentative D call TRBD1 (5 bases). V lost 3 bases and J 4 bases, leaving 19 bases between the germline ends. Germline values: CDR1 SGHRS, CDR2 YFSETQ. This CDR3 is built from 16 residues.

This clone occurred once. The same CDR3 is also encoded by other DNA sequences in this sample. The J gene is TRBJ1-5, the V gene TRBV19; D ambiguous. V was clipped by 1 base and J by 6 bases, with 7 bases between them. From germline, CDR1 is LNHDA and CDR2 SQIVND (reference sequence). This CDR3 is 13 amino acids long. The CDR3 sequence is CASSIGGSQPQHF. In nucleotides, the CDR3 is TGTGCCAGTAGTATAGGCGGGAGTCAGCCCCAGCATTTT.

The chain joins TRBV11-1 to TRBJ2-7; D gene unclear. Germline loops: CDR1 SGHAT, CDR2 FQDESV (reference sequence). The V and J ends lost 5 bases and 6 bases respectively, with 17 bases between them. This CDR3 comprises 14 residues. CDR3 amino acids: CASSQVDGLPEQYF. The CDR3 DNA reads TGTGCCAGCAGCCAGGTAGACGGCCTCCCCGAGCAGTACTTC.

In its sample, this clone was seen a few times. The chain couples TRBV5-4 to TRBJ2-2; TRBD2 matches at 7 bases. V was pared by 2 bases and J by 6 bases, with 13 bases of the junction left unmatched. Germline-derived CDR1 and CDR2 are SGHNT and YYREEE (reference sequence). CDR3 length: 17 residues. Here the CDR3 reads CASSLTGLGSLAGELFF. DNA for the CDR3: TGTGCCAGCAGCTTAACAGGACTAGGATCTCTCGCCGGGGAGCTGTTTTTT.